These 27 T cell receptor beta chains were all obtained from the same sample, sequenced in a study of PD-1 blockade in classical Hodgkin lymphoma. All patients relapsed after autologous stem cell transplantation, and brentuximab vedotin exposure varied. TCRdb keeps only in-frame clones here, not all; method: immunoSEQ multiplex PCR. The profile shows some 65,000 clones, about two thirds of them singletons. The source material was peripheral blood mononuclear cells (PBMCs), sampled before the second cycle of nivolumab. These receptors all stem from a human donor with classical Hodgkin lymphoma.

V and J are TRBV2 and TRBJ1-5; TRBD1 might be the D (6 bases). CDR3 length: 15 residues. The germline gives CDR1 SNHLY, CDR2 FYNNEI. Trimming cost V 6 bases and J 9 bases, with 21 bases left between them. The CDR3, as DNA: TGTGCCAGCAGGGGGCGGGGGCAGGAGTGGGGGCCCCAGCATTTT. Its translation is CASRGRGQEWGPQHF. The variable domain in full, with the rest retrieved from reference TRBV2 and TRBJ1-5, is EPEVTQTPSHQVTQMGQEVILRCVPISNHLYFYWYRQILGQKVEFLVSFYNNEISEKSEIFDDQFSVERPDGSNFTLKIRSTKLEDSAMYFCASRGRGQEWGPQHFGDGTRLSIL.

The chain recombines TRBV5-4 with TRBJ2-3, with D perhaps TRBD1 or TRBD2 (5 bases each). V was pared by 4 bases and J by 2 bases, with 11 bases between. The CDR3 loop spans 14 amino acids. Germline V lookup: CDR1 SGHNT, CDR2 YYREEE (reference sequence). CDR3 in amino acids: CASSGTGYTDTQYF. As DNA, the CDR3 is TGTGCCAGCAGCGGGACGGGATACACAGATACGCAGTATTTT.

J is TRBJ2-1 and V is TRBV11-3; no definite D call. The CDR3 is made up of 12 amino acids. V lost 6 bases, J lost 0 bases, and 3 bases lay in between. Germline CDR1 and CDR2: SGHNT and YENEEA. CDR3 loop: CASSYSYNEQFF. The CDR3 DNA reads as TGTGCCAGCAGTTACTCCTACAATGAGCAGTTCTTC.

This clone was detected once. V gene TRBV19 combines with J gene TRBJ2-7; 10 bases align to TRBD1. The CDR3 spans 15 residues. Germline V CDR1 and CDR2: LNHDA, SQIVND (reference sequence). J was trimmed by 2 bases and V by 4 bases; bases with no gene match: 5. For the CDR3, the DNA is TGTGCCAGTAGTACCGGGACAGGGGAAACCTACGAGCAGTACTTC. Its protein product is CASSTGTGETYEQYF.

This clone was detected a few times. CDR3 sequence: CASSLWGQGRHEQFF. The CDR3 DNA reads TGTGCCAGCAGCTTGTGGGGACAGGGGAGGCATGAGCAGTTCTTC. The V and J genes are TRBV5-8 and TRBJ2-1; 10 nucleotides agree with TRBD1. V was pared by 1 base and J by 8 bases, with 6 bases of the junction left unmatched. The CDR3 covers 15 residues. Germline V gene data show CDR1 as SGHTS and CDR2 as YDEGEE.

In its sample, this clone was seen once. V gene TRBV5-6 combines with J gene TRBJ2-5, with D unresolved. Trimming left V 0 bases short and J 5 bases short, with 5 bases between. The CDR3 has 12 amino acids. From germline, CDR1 is SGHDT and CDR2 YYEEEE. The CDR3 protein is CASSLGVETQYF. CDR3 DNA sequence: TGTGCCAGCAGCTTGGGGGTGGAGACCCAGTACTTC.

This clone was seen only a few times. The rearrangement joins TRBV5-6 to TRBJ2-3; 10 bases map to TRBD2. This CDR3 has 18 amino acids. Germline CDR1 reads SGHDT; CDR2 reads YYEEEE. Unmatched junction bases numbered 14, after V lost 7 bases and J lost 0 bases. The CDR3 here is CASSLPVSGRLSTDTQYF. The DNA for the CDR3 is TGTGCCAGCTCCCTCCCCGTTAGCGGGAGGCTGAGCACAGATACGCAGTATTTT. Full variable domain (rest looked up from reference TRBV5-6 and TRBJ2-3): DAGVTQSPTHLIKTRGQQVTLRCSPKSGHDTVSWYQQALGQGPQFIFQYYEEEERQRGNFPDRFSGHQFPNYSSELNVNALLLGDSALYLCASSLPVSGRLSTDTQYFGPGTRLTVL.

V is TRBV7-3 and J is TRBJ2-1; TRBD1 matches at 7 bases. CDR1 is SGHTA and CDR2 is FQGTGA in the germline V gene. Unmatched junction bases numbered 3, after V lost 2 bases and J lost 2 bases. This CDR3 is built from 15 residues. The CDR3 here is CASSLQQGTYNEQFF. CDR3 coding DNA: TGTGCCAGCAGCTTACAACAGGGGACCTACAATGAGCAGTTCTTC.

The chain employs TRBV6-5 and TRBJ1-6, with a possible D match to TRBD1 (6 bases). Germline V gene lookup returns CDR1 MNHEY and CDR2 SVGAGI. V was shortened by 6 bases and J by 10 bases, with 10 bases between the two germline ends. CDR3 length equals 12 residues. CDR3 residues: CASRSGVSPLHF. The CDR3 DNA is TGTGCCAGCAGATCAGGGGTCTCACCCCTCCACTTT.

The chain's CDR3 is CASSPQQGSYEQYF. The CDR3 bases are TGCGCCAGCAGCCCACAACAGGGTTCCTACGAGCAGTACTTC. This chain connects TRBV4-1 to TRBJ2-7, with D possibly matching TRBD1 (6 bases). The germline V gene has CDR1 MGHRA and CDR2 YSYEKL. Trimming took off 4 bases at V and 1 base at J, with 11 bases between the two ends. This CDR3 spans 14 amino acids.

Note on this clone: At the DNA level, this CDR3 is encoded by other sequences in the same sample as well. V gene TRBV27 combines with J gene TRBJ1-2; tentatively, D is TRBD1 (5 bases). Germline CDR1 and CDR2: MNHEY and SMNVEV (reference sequence). The CDR3 is made up of 17 amino acids. V gave up 6 bases and J gave up 5 bases, with 25 bases separating them. CDR3 sequence reads: CASSPRGWRRAGYGYTF. CDR3 nucleotide sequence: TGTGCCAGCAGCCCCCGGGGCTGGAGGAGGGCGGGATATGGCTACACCTTC.

The rearrangement links TRBV7-8 to TRBJ1-1, with D unclear. Germline V lookup: CDR1 SGHVS, CDR2 FQNEAQ. The CDR3 runs to 13 residues. Trimming pared 1 base from V and 1 base from J, leaving 4 bases between. DNA of the CDR3: TGTGCCAGCAGCTTAGACCGGAACACTGAAGCTTTCTTT. Its translation is CASSLDRNTEAFF.

This clone was counted a few times. The chain couples TRBV5-1 to TRBJ2-5; D might be TRBD2 (6 bases). In germline, CDR1 is SGHRS, CDR2 YFSETQ. The CDR3 is made up of 17 amino acids. V lost 3 bases to trimming and J lost 2 bases, with 20 bases between them. Here the CDR3 reads CASSWGRSNWGQETQYF. The DNA of the CDR3 is TGCGCCAGCAGCTGGGGGAGGTCGAATTGGGGGCAAGAGACCCAGTACTTC.

The chain uses TRBV9 and TRBJ2-6; D not resolved. Trimming left V 0 bases short and J 3 bases short, with 4 bases between. The length of the CDR3 is 14 residues. Germline V gene data show CDR1 as SGDLS and CDR2 as YYNGEE. CDR3 sequence (DNA): TGTGCCAGCAGCGTAGAAGGTGGGGCCAACGTCCTGACTTTC. It codes for CASSVEGGANVLTF. The full variable domain, completed using reference TRBV9 and TRBJ2-6, is DSGVTQTPKHLITATGQRVTLRCSPRSGDLSVYWYQQSLDQGLQFLIQYYNGEERAKGNILERFSAQQFPDLHSELNLSSLELGDSALYFCASSVEGGANVLTFGAGSRLTVL.

With respect to this clone: This same CDR3 is encoded by further DNA sequences in the sample. The chain couples TRBV6-1 to TRBJ2-2; 7 nucleotides match TRBD2. The length of the CDR3 is 15 residues. CDR1 MNHNS and CDR2 SASEGT come from the germline V gene. V lost 0 bases and J lost 3; bases outside the gene matches: 1. The CDR3 spells CASSEAGGDTGELFF. CDR3 sequence (DNA): TGTGCCAGCAGTGAAGCGGGGGGGGACACCGGGGAGCTGTTTTTT.

The gene calls are TRBV10-3 and TRBJ2-6; 12 bases agree with TRBD1. V lost 10 bases to trimming and J lost 3 bases; unmatched junction nucleotides: 10. The CDR3 length is 17 residues. The germline gives CDR1 ENHRY, CDR2 SYGVKD. CDR3: CATAGQGARNGANVLTF. CDR3 bases: TGTGCCACCGCGGGACAGGGGGCACGGAATGGGGCCAACGTCCTGACTTTC.

The V gene is TRBV7-3, the J gene TRBJ2-1; 12 bases are a match to TRBD2. Germline assignment: CDR1 SGHTA and CDR2 FQGTGA. The V and J ends lost 2 bases and 2 bases, in that order; junction bases with no gene match: 10. This CDR3 is built from 19 residues. CDR3 in amino acids: CASSLLAGGTIKAYNEQFF. The CDR3 region has the DNA TGTGCCAGCAGCTTACTAGCGGGAGGGACTATCAAAGCCTACAATGAGCAGTTCTTC.

J is TRBJ2-5 and V is TRBV5-6; 13 positions match TRBD2. In germline, CDR1 is SGHDT, CDR2 YYEEEE. The length of the CDR3 is 16 residues. J gave up 2 bases and V 3 bases, and 4 bases lay outside the gene matches. CDR3 loop: CASSSGLAGAQETQYF. In DNA form, the CDR3 reads TGTGCCAGCAGCTCAGGACTAGCGGGAGCTCAAGAGACCCAGTACTTC.

J is TRBJ1-5 and V is TRBV12-5, with D maybe TRBD1 (6 bases). The CDR3 has 14 amino acids. Trimming left V 6 bases short and J 4 bases short, with 13 bases between. Germline-derived CDR1 and CDR2 are LGHNT and FRNRAP. CDR3 DNA sequence: TGTGCTAGTGGGGGAGACAGGACAAATCAGCCCCAGCATTTT. Its protein product is CASGGDRTNQPQHF.

By share, this clone counts as medium-sized. CDR3 in amino acids: CASMETGDYDTEAFF. In DNA form, the CDR3 reads TGTGCCAGCATGGAGACAGGGGATTACGACACTGAAGCTTTCTTT. V is TRBV2 and J is TRBJ1-1, with 8 bases identical to TRBD1. Germline V CDR1 and CDR2: SNHLY, FYNNEI. The CDR3 runs 15 residues. With V trimmed by 7 bases and J by 3 bases, 10 bases remained unmatched.

The rearrangement links TRBV7-9 to TRBJ1-1; 8 nucleotides line up with TRBD1. Germline V gene lookup returns CDR1 SEHNR and CDR2 FQNEAQ (reference sequence). This CDR3 has 15 amino acids. V lost 5 bases and J lost 1; bases outside the gene matches: 6. The CDR3 loop reads CASSTRQGPNTEAFF. Here the CDR3 DNA reads TGTGCCAGCAGCACCCGACAGGGGCCGAACACTGAAGCTTTCTTT.

This clone was observed a few times. This chain joins TRBV30 and TRBJ1-6, with TRBD1 identical over 10 bases. Germline V gives CDR1 GTSNPN, CDR2 SVGIG (reference sequence). The V segment lost 4 bases and the J segment 8 bases; nucleotides outside the gene matches: 5. The CDR3 has 14 amino acids. The CDR3 reads CAWTTGTGDSPLHF. DNA of the CDR3: TGTGCCTGGACAACCGGGACAGGGGATTCACCCCTCCACTTT. Drawing the rest from reference TRBV30 and TRBJ1-6, the complete variable domain is SQTIHQWPATLVQPVGSPLSLECTVEGTSNPNLYWYRQAAGRGLQLLFYSVGIGQISSEVPQNLSASRPQDRQFILSSKKLLLSDSGFYLCAWTTGTGDSPLHFGNGTRLTVT.

A few counts support this clone. Other DNA variants within this sample encode the same CDR3. For the CDR3, the DNA is TGTGCCAGCGGACAGGGCTTCTCCTACGAGCAGTACTTC. Translation: CASGQGFSYEQYF. The chain has TRBV19 and TRBJ2-7, with 8 bases matching TRBD1. The germline CDR1 and CDR2 sequences are LNHDA and SQIVND (reference sequence). Trimming took 9 bases from V and 0 from J; bases not matched to a gene: 4. The CDR3 length is 13 residues.

J is TRBJ2-7 and V is TRBV7-8; D gene ambiguous. Germline V gene lookup returns CDR1 SGHVS and CDR2 FQNEAQ. Trimming cost V 2 bases and J 6 bases, with 8 bases left between them. This CDR3 contains 12 residues. This CDR3 is CASSLTVSEQYF. The CDR3 DNA reads TGTGCCAGCAGCTTAACTGTGTCCGAGCAGTACTTC.

The table lists this clone with a few counts. This chain connects TRBV5-6 to TRBJ1-2; D not certain. The V end was cut by 4 bases, the J end by 2 bases, with 9 bases between. The CDR3 length is 13 residues. Germline V gene data show CDR1 as SGHDT and CDR2 as YYEEEE. The CDR3 nucleotides are TGTGCCAGCAGCCCAGGATTAAACTATGGCTACACCTTC. This gives the protein CASSPGLNYGYTF. Drawing the rest from reference TRBV5-6 and TRBJ1-2, the complete variable domain is DAGVTQSPTHLIKTRGQQVTLRCSPKSGHDTVSWYQQALGQGPQFIFQYYEEEERQRGNFPDRFSGHQFPNYSSELNVNALLLGDSALYLCASSPGLNYGYTFGSGTRLTVV.

The chain is built from TRBV18 and TRBJ1-1; no clear D. Germline V CDR1 and CDR2: KGHSH, LQKENI. Trimming removed 5 bases at V and 0 bases at J, with 7 bases between. The CDR3 loop spans 13 amino acids. The CDR3 here is CASSNTLNTEAFF. DNA of the CDR3: TGTGCCAGCTCAAACACTTTGAACACTGAAGCTTTCTTT. Looking up the rest from reference TRBV18 and TRBJ1-1 gives the full variable domain: NAGVMQNPRHLVRRRGQEARLRCSPMKGHSHVYWYRQLPEEGLKFMVYLQKENIIDESGMPKERFSAEFPKEGPSILRIQQVVRGDSAAYFCASSNTLNTEAFFGQGTRLTVV.

The V gene is TRBV6-1, the J gene TRBJ2-1, with 12 bases matching TRBD2. CDR1 and CDR2 from the germline V gene are MNHNS and SASEGT. The CDR3 runs 15 residues. The V and J ends lost 8 bases and 7 bases, in that order; junction bases with no gene match: 9. The DNA for the CDR3 is TGTGCCAGCGGACGGACTAGCGGGACAGGAAATGAGCAGTTCTTC. Protein product: CASGRTSGTGNEQFF.